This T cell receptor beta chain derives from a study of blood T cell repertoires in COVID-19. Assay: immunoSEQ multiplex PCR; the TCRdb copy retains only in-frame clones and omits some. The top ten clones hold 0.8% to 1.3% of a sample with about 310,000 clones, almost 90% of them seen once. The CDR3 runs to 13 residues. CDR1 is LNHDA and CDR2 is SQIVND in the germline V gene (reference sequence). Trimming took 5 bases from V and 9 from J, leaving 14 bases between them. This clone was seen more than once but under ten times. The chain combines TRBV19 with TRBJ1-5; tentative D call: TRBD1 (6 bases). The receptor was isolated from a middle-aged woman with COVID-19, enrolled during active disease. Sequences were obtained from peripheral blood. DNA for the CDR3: TGTGCCAGTAGTTTTACAGGGCCCAGGCCCCAGCATTTT. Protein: CASSFTGPRPQHF.